One sample yielded the 16 T cell receptor beta chains listed below, sequenced in a study of T cell repertoires in cytomegalovirus infection. Each CDR3 protein is one row after TCRdb ran MiXCR on the reads. Altogether hundreds of thousands of distinct CDR3 sequences are present, 9.6% being singletons, with the ten largest covering around 2.5%. Sequencing used PBMCs. The receptors come from a human donor in good health (CMV status not recorded). Some clones in this sample may be carry-over from other donors' samples.

This clonotype came up many times. The rearrangement joins TRBV14 to TRBJ2-1; 7 bases map to TRBD2. Germline CDR1 reads SGHDN; CDR2 reads FVKESK. V was pared by 2 bases and J by 3 bases, with 7 bases of the junction left unmatched. The CDR3 consists of 16 residues. CDR3 sequence (DNA): TGTGCCAGCAGCCAATGGGCGGGGGACGACTACAATGAGCAGTTCTTC. Amino acids: CASSQWAGDDYNEQFF.

This clonotype showed up many times. The chain couples TRBV18 to TRBJ1-1; TRBD1 matches 7 bases. The CDR3 sequence is 15 residues long. The ends lost 4 bases at V and 0 bases at J; junction bases unmatched: 5. CDR1 is KGHSH and CDR2 is LQKENI in the germline V gene. CDR3 in amino acids: CASSHTGAMNTEAFF. Written as DNA, the CDR3 is TGTGCCAGCTCACACACAGGGGCGATGAACACTGAAGCTTTCTTT.

The chain carries TRBV15 and TRBJ2-3; 8 bases are a match to TRBD1. The CDR3 length is 15 residues. The J segment lost 3 bases and the V segment lost 5 bases, leaving 7 bases of the junction unmatched. CDR1 is LNHNV, CDR2 YYDKDF, per germline (reference sequence). As DNA, the CDR3 is TGTGCCACCAGCGAGGACAGGGTGAGGACAGATACGCAGTATTTT. It codes for CATSEDRVRTDTQYF.

This sequence joins TRBV4-3 and TRBJ1-2; D is possibly TRBD1 (5 bases). Trimming took 0 bases from V and 4 from J, leaving 15 bases between them. The CDR3 loop spans 16 amino acids. Per germline, CDR1 LGHNA and CDR2 YSLEER. As DNA, the CDR3 is TGCGCCAGCAGCCAAGATAGACAGCTAGAGTTCTATGGCTACACCTTC. This gives the protein CASSQDRQLEFYGYTF.

There are many counts of this clonotype. The genes are TRBV14 and TRBJ1-4; D not resolved. V shed 3 bases and J shed 0 bases, with 11 bases lying between them. CDR1 is SGHDN, CDR2 FVKESK, per germline. The CDR3 totals 16 residues. CDR3 region: CASSHFTDPTNEKLFF. The DNA of the CDR3 is TGTGCCAGCAGCCACTTTACCGATCCAACTAATGAAAAACTGTTTTTT.

This clonotype was found many times. In DNA, the CDR3 is TGTGCCAGCAGCCGAAACACTGTACAAAACATTCAGTACTTC. Protein product: CASSRNTVQNIQYF. V gene TRBV7-9 combines with J gene TRBJ2-4; D ambiguous. CDR3 size: 14 residues. Germline V CDR1 and CDR2: SEHNR, FQNEAQ (reference sequence). V lost 5 bases, J lost 5 bases, and 13 bases lay in between.

This clonotype was picked up many times. The CDR3: CASSPPIQETQYF. Written as DNA, the CDR3 is TGTGCCAGCTCACCACCCATCCAAGAGACCCAGTACTTC. The chain has TRBV18 and TRBJ2-5; no clear D gene. V lost 0 bases and J 1 base, leaving 3 bases between the germline ends. The V gene's germline CDR1 is KGHSH and CDR2 LQKENI. CDR3 length equals 13 residues. The full variable domain, rest sourced from reference TRBV18 and TRBJ2-5, is NAGVMQNPRHLVRRRGQEARLRCSPMKGHSHVYWYRQLPEEGLKFMVYLQKENIIDESGMPKERFSAEFPKEGPSILRIQQVVRGDSAAYFCASSPPIQETQYFGPGTRLLVL.

This clonotype was counted ten times or more. The CDR3 sequence: CASRLGLNTEAFF. CDR3 coding DNA: TGTGCCAGCAGGTTGGGACTAAACACTGAAGCTTTCTTT. The genes are TRBV28 and TRBJ1-1; a weak D match, TRBD1 (5 bases). The germline CDR1 and CDR2 sequences are MDHEN and SYDVKM. The ends were cut back, 6 bases at V and 2 bases at J, with 10 bases in the middle. The length of the CDR3 is 13 residues.

At least ten counts were recorded for this clonotype. The chain carries TRBV7-2 and TRBJ2-1; 15 nucleotides line up with TRBD2. Per the germline V gene, CDR1 is SGHTA and CDR2 is FQGNSA. The V and J ends lost 5 bases and 13 bases, in that order; junction bases with no gene match: 12. This CDR3 region has 16 residues. CDR3 nucleotide sequence: TGTGCCAGCAGCCCAGCTCGGACTAGCGGGGGGGAATCACAGTTCTTC. This translates into CASSPARTSGGESQFF.

This clonotype was seen ten or more times. The chain employs TRBV29-1 and TRBJ1-5; no definite D call. Germline V CDR1 and CDR2: SQVTM, ANQGSEA. The CDR3 spans 13 residues. V was clipped by 6 bases and J by 3 bases, with 12 bases between them. Here the CDR3 DNA reads TGCAGCGTACTTCAGGCCCTCAATCAGCCCCAGCATTTT. As protein: CSVLQALNQPQHF.

The sample holds a few counts of this clonotype. The J gene is TRBJ1-1, the V gene TRBV29-1; the D gene is possibly TRBD1 (5 bases). The CDR3 is 14 residues long. Looked up from germline, CDR1 is SQVTM and CDR2 is ANQGSEA. The V end lost 4 bases, the J end lost 5 bases, and 17 bases lay between the germline ends. The CDR3 sequence: CSVGGMVRKTEAFF. CDR3 DNA sequence: TGCAGCGTTGGGGGGATGGTGAGAAAAACTGAAGCTTTCTTT.

This clonotype was detected ten times or more. The chain recombines TRBV6-2 or TRBV6-3 with TRBJ2-2; 7 nucleotides line up with TRBD1. Germline V gene data show CDR1 as MNHEY and CDR2 as SVGEGT. The CDR3 length is 15 residues. J was trimmed by 4 bases and V by 4 bases; bases with no gene match: 6. The CDR3 nucleotides read TGTGCCAGCAGTTCCGGGACAGTGACCACCGGGGAGCTGTTTTTT. As protein: CASSSGTVTTGELFF.

This clonotype was seen a few times. This chain links TRBV29-1 with TRBJ1-1, with 8 bases identical to TRBD1. With V trimmed by 6 bases and J by 1 base, 10 bases remained unmatched. The germline CDR1 and CDR2 sequences are SQVTM and ANQGSEA. The CDR3 runs 15 residues. DNA of the CDR3: TGCAGCGTCGACAGGGGACGTACCCCGAACACTGAAGCTTTCTTT. This translates into CSVDRGRTPNTEAFF.

This clonotype showed up just a few times. This chain uses TRBV29-1 with TRBJ2-7, with D possibly TRBD2 on 7 matching bases. The CDR3 length is 16 residues. Germline lookup yields CDR1 SQVTM and CDR2 ANQGSEA. Trimming took off 2 bases at V and 0 bases at J, with 17 bases between the two ends. CDR3 in amino acids: CSVELNGGGLSYEQYF. Here the CDR3 DNA reads TGCAGCGTTGAATTAAACGGCGGGGGCCTCTCCTACGAGCAGTACTTC.

This clonotype was detected ten times or more. The chain uses TRBV6-2 or TRBV6-3 and TRBJ1-5; possible D gene TRBD1, 6 bases. The CDR3 is made up of 15 amino acids. Trimming took off 8 bases at V and 3 bases at J, with 17 bases between the two ends. CDR1 is MNHEY, CDR2 SVGEGT, per germline. CDR3 region: CASGAFGQFNQPQHF. CDR3 bases: TGTGCCAGCGGTGCTTTCGGACAGTTCAATCAGCCCCAGCATTTT.

This clonotype was picked up many times. The J gene is TRBJ2-3, the V gene TRBV7-2; D call uncertain. The V and J ends lost 3 bases and 1 base respectively, with 8 bases between them. From germline, CDR1 is SGHTA and CDR2 FQGNSA. The CDR3 runs 14 residues. CDR3 sequence reads: CASSFQVGTDTQYF. Written as DNA, the CDR3 is TGTGCCAGCAGCTTCCAGGTTGGCACAGATACGCAGTATTTT.